Listed below are T cell receptor beta chains from one sample, sequenced in a study of blood T cell repertoires in COVID-19. TCRdb's copy holds only in-frame clones and misses some; the assay was immunoSEQ multiplex PCR. The repertoire holds roughly 670,000 clones, with 75% to 90% as singletons. Sequenced material: peripheral blood. Every receptor here comes from a woman younger than 35 with acute or convalescent COVID-19. Both conserved end residues are part of each CDR3. Each record gives: D gene, clone size, V gene, J gene, CDR3 protein, CDR3 DNA. A D gene is named only where the DNA matches it firmly. A row's size may be missing; if present it is once, few, many or a size class.

TRBD1	.	TRBV30	TRBJ1-6	CAWNQGANSPLHF	TGTGCCTGGAATCAGGGGGCGAATTCACCCCTCCACTTT
.	.	TRBV12-5	TRBJ1-1	CASGQITEAFF	TGTGCTAGTGGCCAGATTACTGAAGCTTTCTTT
.	once	TRBV18	TRBJ1-4	CASSPPGMNEKLFF	TGTGCCAGCTCACCACCCGGGATGAATGAAAAACTGTTTTTT
.	.	TRBV24-1	TRBJ1-1	CATSDSQGRGTEAFF	TGTGCCACCAGTGATTCGCAGGGGAGGGGGACTGAAGCTTTCTTT
.	.	TRBV15	TRBJ2-7	CATSRGEPPGISRYEQYF	TGTGCCACCAGCAGAGGCGAACCCCCAGGGATCTCCCGCTACGAGCAGTACTTC
TRBD2	.	TRBV19	TRBJ2-1	CASSISREDQQFF	TGTGCCAGTAGTATAAGTCGGGAGGACCAGCAGTTCTTC
TRBD1	.	TRBV19	TRBJ1-5	CASSIRRQGAQGNQPQHF	TGTGCCAGTAGTATAAGGAGGCAGGGGGCCCAGGGGAATCAGCCCCAGCATTTT
TRBD2	.	TRBV5-1	TRBJ2-5	CASSLAGGLQETQYF	TGCGCCAGCAGCTTAGCGGGGGGACTCCAAGAGACCCAGTACTTC
.	.	TRBV27	TRBJ2-7	CASSQPLRDSSYEQYF	TGTGCCAGCAGCCAACCCCTCAGGGATAGCTCCTACGAGCAGTACTTC
TRBD1	.	TRBV2	TRBJ2-2	CASTLQSTGLGTGELFF	TGTGCCAGCACCCTCCAGTCGACAGGGCTGGGCACCGGGGAGCTGTTTTTT
TRBD1	.	TRBV29-1	TRBJ2-7	CSASKEQGAVYEQYF	TGCAGCGCCTCCAAAGAACAGGGGGCGGTCTACGAGCAGTACTTC
TRBD1	.	TRBV9	TRBJ2-3	CASSDRDRISTDTQYF	TGTGCCAGCAGCGACCGGGACAGAATTAGCACAGATACGCAGTATTTT
.	.	TRBV7-3	TRBJ2-7	CASSLGGSTSYEQYF	TGTGCCAGCAGCTTAGGAGGGTCTACTTCCTACGAGCAGTACTTC
.	.	TRBV6-5	TRBJ2-1	CASSYSGVYEQFF	TGTGCCAGCAGTTACTCGGGAGTATATGAGCAGTTCTTC
.	.	TRBV21-1	TRBJ2-7	CASSIDRGRAAYEQYF	TGTGCCAGCAGCATCGACAGGGGGAGGGCCGCCTACGAGCAGTACTTC
.	few	TRBV6-5	TRBJ1-5	CASSSGHYSNQPQHF	TGTGCCAGCAGCTCGGGACACTATAGCAATCAGCCCCAGCATTTT
TRBD2	.	TRBV24-1	TRBJ2-7	CATSEQTSGPSGEQYF	TGTGCCACCAGTGAGCAGACTAGCGGACCGTCGGGGGAGCAGTACTTC
.	.	TRBV3-1/TRBV3-2	TRBJ2-7	CASSQEGPYLGVYEQYF	TGTGCCAGCAGCCAAGAAGGCCCATACTTAGGGGTCTACGAGCAGTACTTC
.	.	TRBV19	TRBJ1-1	CASSITGGDEAFF	TGTGCCAGTAGTATAACTGGGGGCGATGAAGCTTTCTTT
TRBD1	.	TRBV18	TRBJ1-6	CASSRETGADSPLHF	TGTGCCAGCTCACGAGAGACAGGGGCGGATTCACCCCTCCACTTT
TRBD1	.	TRBV19	TRBJ1-5	CASSPQGAYSNQPQHF	TGTGCCAGTAGTCCTCAGGGGGCCTATAGCAATCAGCCCCAGCATTTT
TRBD2	.	TRBV24-1	TRBJ2-5	CATRPGGQETQYF	TGTGCCACCCGACCGGGGGGGCAAGAGACCCAGTACTTC
TRBD2	once	TRBV20-1	TRBJ2-7	CSASLGGLATTYEQYF	TGCAGTGCTAGTTTGGGGGGACTAGCGACCACCTACGAGCAGTACTTC
.	.	TRBV28	TRBJ2-1	CASSSGQLSYNEQFF	TGTGCCAGCAGTTCCGGACAGCTTTCCTACAATGAGCAGTTCTTC
.	.	TRBV18	TRBJ1-2	CASSPSGVNYGYTF	TGTGCCAGCTCACCTTCAGGGGTTAACTATGGCTACACCTTC
.	.	TRBV6-6	TRBJ1-3	CASSPRTTGNTIYF	TGTGCCAGCAGCCCCCGGACAACGGGAAACACCATATATTTT
TRBD2	.	TRBV7-2	TRBJ2-1	CASSSPSGGAQGEQFF	TGTGCCAGCAGCTCACCCAGCGGGGGGGCGCAGGGCGAGCAGTTCTTC
.	.	TRBV5-4	TRBJ1-1	CASSLEAVNTEAFF	TGTGCCAGCAGCCTCGAGGCTGTGAACACTGAAGCTTTCTTT
TRBD2	once	TRBV12-3/TRBV12-4	TRBJ2-3	CASSFSSGDTQYF	TGTGCCAGCAGTTTTTCTAGCGGGGATACGCAGTATTTT
.	.	TRBV24-1	TRBJ1-4	CATSDRRELFF	TGTGCCACCAGTGATCGGCGGGAACTGTTTTTT
.	.	TRBV7-3	TRBJ2-1	CASSQGGSYNEQFF	TGTGCCTCCAGCCAGGGAGGATCCTACAATGAGCAGTTCTTC
.	.	TRBV13	TRBJ1-6	CASRPRDTYNSPLHF	TGTGCCAGCAGACCCCGGGACACTTATAATTCACCCCTCCACTTT
.	.	TRBV24-1	TRBJ1-1	CATRGLGGGTEAFF	TGTGCCACCAGGGGCCTTGGGGGGGGCACTGAAGCTTTCTTT
TRBD1	.	TRBV29-1	TRBJ1-2	CSVVDRASYGYTF	TGCAGCGTTGTAGACAGGGCCAGCTATGGCTACACCTTC
.	.	TRBV3-1/TRBV3-2	TRBJ1-2	CASSQDTGYGYTF	TGTGCCAGCAGCCAAGATACCGGTTATGGCTACACCTTC
TRBD1	.	TRBV29-1	TRBJ1-2	CSVRSGQGKRGGYTF	TGCAGCGTTAGGTCGGGACAGGGGAAACGAGGCGGCTACACCTTC
.	.	TRBV2	TRBJ1-5	CASSEFMRVRYDQPQHF	TGTGCCAGCAGTGAATTTATGAGGGTACGGTACGATCAGCCCCAGCATTTT